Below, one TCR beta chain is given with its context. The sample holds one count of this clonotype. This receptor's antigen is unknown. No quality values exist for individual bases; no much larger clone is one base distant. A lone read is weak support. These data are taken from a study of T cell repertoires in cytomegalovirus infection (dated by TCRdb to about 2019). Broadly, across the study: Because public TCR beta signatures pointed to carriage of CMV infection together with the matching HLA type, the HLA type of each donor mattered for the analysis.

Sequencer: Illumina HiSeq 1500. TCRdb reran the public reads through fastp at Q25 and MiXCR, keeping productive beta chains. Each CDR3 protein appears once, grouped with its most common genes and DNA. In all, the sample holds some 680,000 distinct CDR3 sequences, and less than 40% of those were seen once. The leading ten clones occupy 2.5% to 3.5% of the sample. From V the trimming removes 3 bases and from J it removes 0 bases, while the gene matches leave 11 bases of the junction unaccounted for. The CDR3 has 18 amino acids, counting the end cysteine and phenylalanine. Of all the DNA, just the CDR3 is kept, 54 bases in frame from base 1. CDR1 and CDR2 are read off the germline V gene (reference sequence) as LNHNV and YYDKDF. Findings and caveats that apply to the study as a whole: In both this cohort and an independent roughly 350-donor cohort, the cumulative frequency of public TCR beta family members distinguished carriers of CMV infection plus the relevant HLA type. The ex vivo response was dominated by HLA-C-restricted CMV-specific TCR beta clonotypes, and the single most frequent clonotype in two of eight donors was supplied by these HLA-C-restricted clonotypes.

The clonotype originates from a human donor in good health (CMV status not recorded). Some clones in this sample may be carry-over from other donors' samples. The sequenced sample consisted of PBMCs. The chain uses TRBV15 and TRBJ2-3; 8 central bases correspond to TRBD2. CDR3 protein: CATSRKIGGAMSTDTQYF. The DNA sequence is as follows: TGTGCCACCAGCAGGAAAATCGGGGGGGCGATGAGCACAGATACGCAGTATTTT. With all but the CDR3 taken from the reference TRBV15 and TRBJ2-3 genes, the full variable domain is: DAMVIQNPRYQVTQFGKPVTLSCSQTLNHNVMYWYQQKSSQAPKLLFHYYDKDFNNEADTPDNFQSRRPNTSFCFLDIRSPGLGDTAMYLCATSRKIGGAMSTDTQYFGPGTRLTVL.